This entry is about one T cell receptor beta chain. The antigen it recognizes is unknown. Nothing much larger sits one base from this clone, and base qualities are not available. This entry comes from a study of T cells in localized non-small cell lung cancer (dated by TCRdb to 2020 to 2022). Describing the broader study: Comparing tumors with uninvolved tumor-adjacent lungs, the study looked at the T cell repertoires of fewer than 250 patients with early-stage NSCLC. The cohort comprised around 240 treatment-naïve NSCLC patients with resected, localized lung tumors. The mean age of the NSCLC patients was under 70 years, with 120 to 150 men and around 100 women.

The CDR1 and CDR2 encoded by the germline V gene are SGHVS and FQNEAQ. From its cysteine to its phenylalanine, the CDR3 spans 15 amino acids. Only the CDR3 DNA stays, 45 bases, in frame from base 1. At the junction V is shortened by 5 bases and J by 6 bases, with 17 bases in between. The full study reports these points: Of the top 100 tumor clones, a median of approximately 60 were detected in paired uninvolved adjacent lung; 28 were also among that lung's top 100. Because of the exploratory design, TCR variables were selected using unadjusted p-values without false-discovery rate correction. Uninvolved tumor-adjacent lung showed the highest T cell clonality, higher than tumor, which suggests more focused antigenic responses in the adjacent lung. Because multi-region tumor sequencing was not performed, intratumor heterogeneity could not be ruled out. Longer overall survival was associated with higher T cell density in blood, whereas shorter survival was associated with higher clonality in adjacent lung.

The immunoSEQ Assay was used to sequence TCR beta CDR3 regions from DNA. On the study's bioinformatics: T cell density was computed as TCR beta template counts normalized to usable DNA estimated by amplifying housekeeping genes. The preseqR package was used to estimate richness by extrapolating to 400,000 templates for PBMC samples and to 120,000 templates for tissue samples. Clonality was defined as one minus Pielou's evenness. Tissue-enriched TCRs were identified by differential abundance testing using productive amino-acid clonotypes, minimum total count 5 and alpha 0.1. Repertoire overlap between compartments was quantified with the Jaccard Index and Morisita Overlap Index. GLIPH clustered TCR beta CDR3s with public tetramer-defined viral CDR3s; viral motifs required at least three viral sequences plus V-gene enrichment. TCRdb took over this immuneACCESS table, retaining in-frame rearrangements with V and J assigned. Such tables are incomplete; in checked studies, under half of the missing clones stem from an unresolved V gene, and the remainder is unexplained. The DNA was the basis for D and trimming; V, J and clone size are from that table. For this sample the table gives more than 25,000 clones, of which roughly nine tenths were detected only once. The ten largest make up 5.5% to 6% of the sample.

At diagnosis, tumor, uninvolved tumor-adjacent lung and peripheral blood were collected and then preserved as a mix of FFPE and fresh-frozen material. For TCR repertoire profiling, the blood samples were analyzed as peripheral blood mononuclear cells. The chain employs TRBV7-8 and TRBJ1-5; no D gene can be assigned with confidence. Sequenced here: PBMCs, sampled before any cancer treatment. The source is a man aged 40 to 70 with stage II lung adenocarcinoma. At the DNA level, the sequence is TGTGCCAGCAGCCTATACAAAGATGGGAGTCAGCCCCAGCATTTT. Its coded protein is CASSLYKDGSQPQHF.